The clone carrying this TCR beta chain has just a few counts. As yet, its antigen is unknown. An equimolar mix of two oligonucleotides served as the beta constant-region primer for TRBC1 and TRBC2. Four rounds of PCR amplified the ligated cDNA using nested alpha and beta constant-region primers plus SP2. The cDNA 3' end received a ligated single-stranded oligonucleotide carrying the SP2 primer and a 12-nucleotide UMI. One entry per CDR3 protein, called by TCRdb with MiXCR from the UMI-ligation and nested PCR reads. The data contain some 83,000 distinct CDR3 sequences, roughly 9.3% of them seen just once; the ten biggest clones take up about 1.2%. The CDR3 length is 11 residues. The germline gives CDR1 MNHEY, CDR2 SMNVEV (reference sequence). V was shortened by 6 bases and J by 9 bases, with 9 bases between the two germline ends. After CD4 positive bead selection, the CD4-negative fraction gave CD8 T cells. Four subsets defined by CD45RA and CD27 were sorted after CD3, CD4, CD8 and live/dead staining.

The record originates from a study of naive and memory T cell subsets. General observations from the study: Over 95% of naive TCR sequences appeared only once, unlike memory subsets.

The clonotype was recovered from a human donor in good health. The chain recombines TRBV27 with TRBJ2-1; D uncertain. Sequenced sample: naive CD8+ T cells from blood. The CDR3 DNA follows: TGTGCCAGCAGAGGGTCGGTTGAGCAGTTCTTC. Translating it yields CASRGSVEQFF.